This T cell receptor (beta chain) was recovered during a study of OX40 agonist ivuxolimab in advanced cancers. Study-wide context: With ivuxolimab, an agonistic anti-OX40 (CD134) antibody, patients were treated. Findings and caveats of the study: In general, CD8+ T cells held more expanded clones than CD4+ did, on average.

V gave up 4 bases and J gave up 7 bases, with 18 bases separating them. This CDR3 contains 15 residues. CDR1 SGHRS and CDR2 YFSETQ come from the germline V gene. As concerns this clone: The antigen is not known.

Autoimmune disease history or systemic immunosuppression meant exclusion. With baseline, cycle 4 day 1, and cycle 7 day 1 as timepoints, blood was sampled. Here immunoSEQ multiplex PCR was the method, and the copy in TCRdb shows in-frame clones only, minus some. The sample shows tens of thousands of clones, 85% to 95% of them seen only once. This chain joins TRBV5-1 and TRBJ2-1; D is uncertain. The clonotype was recovered from an adult with an advanced solid tumor such as melanoma, head and neck, liver or kidney cancer. Sequenced here: CD4+ or CD8+ T cells sorted from blood, sampled in a trial of the OX40 agonist ivuxolimab. This CDR3 reads CASSKDVSSLNEQFF. The CDR3 DNA reads as TGCGCCAGCAGCAAGGACGTTTCCTCCCTGAATGAGCAGTTCTTC.